This T cell receptor (beta chain) was obtained from a study of beta chain features in type 1 diabetes. This clone was seen only a few times. One heparinised draw, averaging about 110 mL, was taken per donor. Germline V gene sequence: CDR1 GTSNPN, CDR2 SVGIG (reference sequence). CDR3 length: 13 residues. The ends were cut back, 2 bases at V and 6 bases at J, with 14 bases in the middle. The investigators reverse transcribed all of the isolated RNA, so they sequenced expressed TCRB transcripts. About 4 million reads per sample were averaged for naive, central memory and regulatory samples. The data were produced by immunoSEQ multiplex PCR, yet TCRdb's version contains in-frame clones alone and is incomplete. This table has about 410,000 clones, approximately 15% appearing once.

The V gene is TRBV30, the J gene TRBJ2-7, with D hard to call. The material sequenced was naive CD4+ T cells from blood. This receptor was identified in a man aged 25-45 years in good health. The CDR3 coding sequence is TGTGCCTGGAGTAGGGCAAGGGAAGCCGAGCAGTACGTC. It encodes CAWSRAREAEQYV.